These 5 T cell receptor beta chains originate from one sample sequenced in a study of regulatory T cells in long-lasting Graves disease. The time point is: persistent/refractory GD, antithyroid drugs over 5 years with positive TRAb. PBMCs provided the RNA from which the TCR library was made. Libraries of TCR beta came from iRepertoire HTBI primers plus Arm-PCR of CDR3 regions. TCRdb passed the multiplex PCR reads through MiXCR, listing each CDR3 protein once. The repertoire consists of 350,000 to 450,000 distinct CDR3 sequences, with 20% occurring once and the leading ten covering 20% to 25%. Source: peripheral blood mononuclear cells (PBMCs), taken when the disease was refractory, from a patient treated with antithyroid drugs. These receptors all stem from a female donor with Graves disease.

The V gene is TRBV5-4, the J gene TRBJ2-2; D not certain. Trimming cost V 4 bases and J 3 bases, with 16 bases left between them. Germline lookup yields CDR1 SGHNT and CDR2 YYREEE (reference sequence). The CDR3 is 16 amino acids. The CDR3 nucleotides are TGTGCCAGCAGCCAATCTCCGATCCCGGACACCGGGGAGCTGTTTTTT. Protein: CASSQSPIPDTGELFF.

Comments on this clonotype: A clone one base away is much larger, so this may be a read error. The chain uses TRBV6-1 and TRBJ2-5, with D perhaps matching TRBD1 or TRBD2 (5 bases each). V lost 1 base, J lost 2 bases, and 14 bases lay in between. The V gene's germline CDR1 is MNHNS and CDR2 SASEGT. This CDR3 contains 16 residues. In DNA form, the CDR3 reads TGTGCCAGCAGTGAAGTCCCCGGGGCCACTCAAGAGACCCAGTACTTC. It codes for CASSEVPGATQETQYF.

The V call is TRBV6-1, the J call TRBJ1-5; no firm D call. Trimming stripped 5 bases from V and 4 bases from J, with 12 bases between. CDR3 size: 14 residues. Germline V gene sequence: CDR1 MNHNS, CDR2 SASEGT. CDR3 sequence: CASSPQAGNQPQHF. DNA of the CDR3: TGTGCCAGCAGTCCCCAGGCGGGGAATCAGCCCCAGCATTTT.

This clonotype was counted between two and nine times. J is TRBJ1-5 and V is TRBV16; the D gene is possibly TRBD1 (6 bases). The CDR3 extends over 14 amino acids. The germline V gene encodes CDR1 KGHSY and CDR2 FQNENV. The V gene lost 2 bases and the J gene lost 5 bases, with 10 bases spanning the gap. CDR3 nucleotides: TGTGCCAGCAGCCAAGGGGGGGCGGATCAGCCCCAGCATTTT. The encoded protein is CASSQGGADQPQHF.

This clonotype was seen repeatedly, ten times or more. This rearrangement joins TRBV28 to TRBJ2-2; 9 bases agree with TRBD2. The J segment lost 0 bases and the V segment lost 2 bases, leaving 4 bases of the junction unmatched. This CDR3 is built from 17 residues. CDR1 and CDR2 from the germline V gene are MDHEN and SYDVKM. The CDR3 DNA sequence: TGTGCCAGCAGTTTAGGGACTAGCTGGGCGAACACCGGGGAGCTGTTTTTT. It specifies CASSLGTSWANTGELFF.